Following are 9 T cell receptor beta chains from one sample sequenced in a study of shared clonotypes between healthy human individuals. Repertoires were generated with immunoSEQ multiplex PCR, while TCRdb's copy carries only in-frame clones and drops some. The table lists over 850,000 clones, 78% of them singletons, with under 0.6% in the top ten. The sample consisted of memory CD4+ T cells from PBMCs. Subset in this sample: CD45RA-negative fraction. The origin of the receptors is a man younger than 35 in good health. Some clones in this sample may be carry-over from other donors' samples.

V and J are TRBV6-1 and TRBJ2-7; D is unresolved. Looked up from germline, CDR1 is MNHNS and CDR2 is SASEGT. Trimming took 6 bases from V and 1 from J, leaving 13 bases between them. CDR3 size: 14 residues. The CDR3 coding sequence is TGTGCCAGCAGCGACTTGACTGGGTCCTACGAGCAGTACTTC. Residues: CASSDLTGSYEQYF.

As to this clone: Other DNA sequences within the sample encode an identical CDR3. The V gene is TRBV7-2, the J gene TRBJ2-1; the D is unclear. Trimming pared 1 base from V and 8 bases from J, leaving 3 bases between. This CDR3 comprises 11 residues. Germline V lookup: CDR1 SGHTA, CDR2 FQGNSA. The DNA for the CDR3 is TGTGCCAGCAGCTTAGGGGATGAGCAGTTCTTC. It codes for CASSLGDEQFF.

The chain uses TRBV7-9 and TRBJ2-2; 7 bases line up with TRBD2. J gave up 7 bases and V 3 bases, and 14 bases lay outside the gene matches. Germline assignment: CDR1 SEHNR and CDR2 FQNEAQ (reference sequence). The CDR3 covers 17 residues. This CDR3 is CASSFRSAGEKGGELFF. As DNA, the CDR3 is TGTGCCAGCAGCTTCAGGTCGGCGGGAGAAAAGGGCGGGGAGCTGTTTTTT.

The V call is TRBV19, the J call TRBJ2-3, with D uncertain. The V gene's germline CDR1 is LNHDA and CDR2 SQIVND (reference sequence). Between the trimmed V and J ends, which lost 10 bases and 2 bases, there was a span of 13 bases. The CDR3 length is 13 residues. The CDR3 here is CAISRPDTDTQYF. The CDR3 DNA sequence: TGTGCCATATCTAGACCAGACACAGATACGCAGTATTTT.

The chain has TRBV5-1 and TRBJ2-2; D may be TRBD1 or TRBD2 (7 bases each). The ends were cut back, 5 bases at V and 5 bases at J, with 16 bases in the middle. Germline-derived CDR1 and CDR2 are SGHRS and YFSETQ. The CDR3 runs to 15 residues. The CDR3 DNA follows: TGCGCCAGCAGGAACAACAGGGGAGGGACCGGGGAGCTGTTTTTT. It translates to CASRNNRGGTGELFF.

The chain links TRBV11-3 to TRBJ2-1, with 7 bases matching TRBD1. CDR3 size: 16 residues. CDR1 is SGHNT, CDR2 YENEEA, per germline. With V trimmed by 0 bases and J by 15 bases, 17 bases remained unmatched. The CDR3 spells CASSLDHNPGQARLFF. DNA of the CDR3: TGTGCCAGCAGCTTAGACCATAACCCCGGACAGGCCAGGTTGTTCTTC.

The chain is built from TRBV29-1 and TRBJ1-1, with 7 bases matching TRBD1. This CDR3 is 15 amino acids long. Germline-derived CDR1 and CDR2 are SQVTM and ANQGSEA. With V trimmed by 7 bases and J by 1 base, 12 bases remained unmatched. This CDR3 is CSARRGEGANTEAFF. The CDR3 nucleotides read TGCAGCGCCCGAAGGGGTGAGGGGGCGAACACTGAAGCTTTCTTT.

This sequence joins TRBV5-6 and TRBJ2-4; the match to TRBD1 covers 7 bases. The germline gives CDR1 SGHDT, CDR2 YYEEEE. CDR3 length: 15 amino acids. V shed 0 bases, J shed 5 bases, and the junction held 5 bases outside the gene matches. CDR3 sequence: CASSLGGGRENIQYF. The DNA of the CDR3 is TGTGCCAGCAGCTTGGGAGGGGGCAGAGAAAACATTCAGTACTTC.

The chain employs TRBV10-2 and TRBJ2-4; D may be TRBD2 (5 bases). V lost 1 base and J lost 0, with 7 bases in between. This CDR3 is 15 amino acids long. The V gene's germline CDR1 is WSHSY and CDR2 SAAADI. CDR3 sequence: CASSELGLAKNIQYF. CDR3 bases: TGCGCCAGCAGTGAGTTAGGACTAGCCAAAAACATTCAGTACTTC.